These 19 T cell receptor beta chains were all obtained from the same sample, sequenced in a study of cytomegalovirus exposure and HLA in healthy donors. With 60 Vbeta and 13 Jbeta primers, the PCR was carried out. TCRdb's copy holds only in-frame clones and misses some; the assay was immunoSEQ multiplex PCR. Of over 100,000 clones in the sample, under 80% were seen once. The sample taken for sequencing was PBMCs. These receptor sequences come from a woman in her fifties or sixties in good health and CMV-seropositive.

The chain carries TRBV2 and TRBJ2-7, with D perhaps TRBD1 (5 bases). The CDR3 sequence is 12 residues long. CDR1 SNHLY and CDR2 FYNNEI come from the germline V gene. The V gene lost 5 bases and the J gene lost 3 bases, with 8 bases spanning the gap. The CDR3 protein is CASSRTLYEQYF. In nucleotides, the CDR3 is TGTGCCAGCAGTCGGACACTCTACGAGCAGTACTTC.

This chain links TRBV6-5 with TRBJ2-7; D unclear. Germline lookup yields CDR1 MNHEY and CDR2 SVGAGI. The CDR3 covers 12 residues. Between the trimmed V and J ends, which lost 5 bases and 6 bases, there was a span of 11 bases. In nucleotides, the CDR3 is TGTGCCAGCAGTCCCCCGGTCGGCGAGCAGTACTTC. It yields the protein CASSPPVGEQYF.

V and J are TRBV6-4 and TRBJ2-5; 10 nucleotides align to TRBD2. The J call could be wrong; TRBJ2-7 is a better fit for the DNA end. This CDR3 has 14 amino acids. CDR1 is MRHNA, CDR2 SNTAGT, per germline. DNA of the CDR3: TGTGCCAGCAAGAAAGCGGGGGGGCCCTACGAGCAGTACTTC. Protein: CASKKAGGPYEQYF.

The chain is built from TRBV5-1 and TRBJ1-2, with a tentative D call TRBD1 (6 bases). The germline CDR1 and CDR2 sequences are SGHRS and YFSETQ. V shed 1 base and J shed 4 bases, with 11 bases lying between them. This CDR3 has 14 amino acids. CDR3 in amino acids: CASSLSTGSYGYTF. CDR3 bases: TGCGCCAGCAGCTTGTCAACAGGGTCCTATGGCTACACCTTC. Complete variable domain (other parts from reference TRBV5-1 and TRBJ1-2): KAGVTQTPRYLIKTRGQQVTLSCSPISGHRSVSWYQQTPGQGLQFLFEYFSETQRNKGNFPGRFSGRQFSNSRSEMNVSTLELGDSALYLCASSLSTGSYGYTFGSGTRLTVV.

This clone has just a few counts. J is TRBJ2-3 and V is TRBV7-3; a possible D gene is TRBD1 (5 bases). CDR1 is SGHTA, CDR2 FQGTGA, per germline. This CDR3 has 16 residues. The germline V and J ends were trimmed by 5 bases and 1 base, with 16 bases remaining between them. The CDR3 DNA reads TGTGCCAGCAGCGTAGGGGTTAGAACGGGCACAGATACGCAGTATTTT. Its protein product is CASSVGVRTGTDTQYF.

The chain carries TRBV6-5 and TRBJ2-5, with 10 positions matching TRBD1. V was pared by 5 bases and J by 6 bases, with 3 bases of the junction left unmatched. The CDR3 spans 13 residues. Germline V gene data show CDR1 as MNHEY and CDR2 as SVGAGI. CDR3 nucleotides: TGTGCCAGCAGTAGGGACAGGGGAAAGACCCAGTACTTC. Amino acids: CASSRDRGKTQYF.

The chain links TRBV27 to TRBJ2-7, with D unresolved. V lost 7 bases and J lost 4, with 17 bases in between. Germline lookup yields CDR1 MNHEY and CDR2 SMNVEV (reference sequence). The CDR3 covers 14 residues. The CDR3 DNA is TGTGCCAGCAACGCCAGTCCAGGTGGTTACGAGCAGTACTTC. Translating gives CASNASPGGYEQYF.

This sequence joins TRBV9 and TRBJ2-1; no clear D. V lost 5 bases and J 6 bases, leaving 6 bases between the germline ends. CDR1 is SGDLS and CDR2 is YYNGEE in the germline V gene. CDR3 length equals 11 residues. The DNA for the CDR3 is TGTGCCAGCAGTTTAGCCAATGAGCAGTTCTTC. Translating it yields CASSLANEQFF.

This clone was detected a few times. This chain uses TRBV7-8 with TRBJ2-5; perhaps TRBD2 as D (6 bases). Trimming removed 5 bases from V and 5 bases from J, with 18 bases in between. Looked up from germline, CDR1 is SGHVS and CDR2 is FQNEAQ. The CDR3 extends over 15 amino acids. The CDR3 DNA sequence: TGTGCCAGCAGCAAAGACTCAGCAGGAGGGGAGACCCAGTACTTC. As protein: CASSKDSAGGETQYF. Based on the CDR3 plus reference TRBV7-8 and TRBJ2-5, the full variable domain is GAGVSQSPRYKVAKRGQDVALRCDPISGHVSLFWYQQALGQGPEFLTYFQNEAQLDKSGLPSDRFFAERPEGSVSTLKIQRTQQEDSAVYLCASSKDSAGGETQYFGPGTRLLVL.

The chain is built from TRBV11-1 and TRBJ2-1, with 7 bases that match TRBD2. Trimming removed 5 bases from V and 4 bases from J; junction bases left unmatched: 8. The CDR3 loop spans 15 amino acids. Germline CDR1 SGHAT, CDR2 FQDESV (reference sequence). CDR3 residues: CASSPGLEAYNEQFF. The CDR3 DNA is TGTGCCAGCAGCCCCGGACTAGAAGCTTACAATGAGCAGTTCTTC.

The rearrangement uses TRBV12-1 and TRBJ1-4. TRBV12-1 is marked as a pseudogene. The CDR3 covers 17 residues. The CDR3 nucleotides are TGTGCCAGCAGCTTTGCGTCGTCCTCGGGAAGGGATGAAAAACTGTTTTTT. Protein sequence: CASSFASSSGRDEKLFF.

This chain uses TRBV6-6 with TRBJ2-2; D is ambiguous. CDR1 is MNHNY and CDR2 is SVGAGI in the germline V gene (reference sequence). Trimming removed 2 bases at V and 0 bases at J, with 7 bases between. The CDR3 runs 15 residues. CDR3 residues: CASSYRRTNTGELFF. The CDR3 DNA follows: TGTGCCAGCAGTTACCGGCGGACGAACACCGGGGAGCTGTTTTTT.

The chain joins TRBV27 to TRBJ2-7; 9 bases map to TRBD2. This CDR3 spans 13 amino acids. Germline V lookup: CDR1 MNHEY, CDR2 SMNVEV (reference sequence). V was clipped by 8 bases and J by 4 bases; unmatched bases: 6. In DNA form, the CDR3 reads TGTGCCAGCGGTAGCGGGAGAATGTACGAGCAGTACTTC. It specifies CASGSGRMYEQYF.

This clone showed up just a few times. Other DNA sequences within the sample encode an identical CDR3. The rearrangement uses TRBV7-9 and TRBJ1-2; the D is unclear. The CDR3 consists of 11 residues. V dropped 6 bases and J dropped 7 bases, with 9 bases sitting between them. Germline V gene data show CDR1 as SEHNR and CDR2 as FQNEAQ (reference sequence). This chain's CDR3 is CASSSAGGYTF. The CDR3 bases are TGTGCCAGCAGTTCGGCGGGTGGCTACACCTTC.

This chain connects TRBV7-3 to TRBJ2-3, with 14 bases aligning to TRBD2. Losses at the gene ends were 5 bases for V and 5 bases for J; bases not matched to a gene: 12. The germline V gene encodes CDR1 SGHTA and CDR2 FQGTGA. The CDR3 consists of 18 residues. The CDR3 DNA is TGTGCCAGCAGCACCCGACTAGCGGGAGGGCCGGGTGGAGATACGCAGTATTTT. This sequence encodes CASSTRLAGGPGGDTQYF.

J is TRBJ1-5 and V is TRBV5-1; weak D call: TRBD1 (5 bases). Germline loops: CDR1 SGHRS, CDR2 YFSETQ. The CDR3 contains 14 residues. Deletions cut 0 bases from V and 4 bases from J, with 8 bases between. DNA of the CDR3: TGCGCCAGCAGCTTGGCCCCAGGGAATCAGCCCCAGCATTTT. Its protein product is CASSLAPGNQPQHF. Together with reference TRBV5-1 and TRBJ1-5, the CDR3 gives the full variable domain: KAGVTQTPRYLIKTRGQQVTLSCSPISGHRSVSWYQQTPGQGLQFLFEYFSETQRNKGNFPGRFSGRQFSNSRSEMNVSTLELGDSALYLCASSLAPGNQPQHFGDGTRLSIL.

The sample holds one count of this clone. This sequence joins TRBV4-1 and TRBJ2-4, with 7 bases that match TRBD2. The germline V gene encodes CDR1 MGHRA and CDR2 YSYEKL. V dropped 0 bases and J dropped 10; count of bases not matched to a gene: 6. This CDR3 has 14 amino acids. This CDR3 is CASSQEGVGGIQYF. CDR3 sequence (DNA): TGCGCCAGCAGCCAAGAAGGGGTCGGGGGGATTCAGTACTTC.

The CDR3 DNA follows: TGTGCCAGCAGCTTCCGTGCGGGAACCCAAGAGACCCAGTACTTC. Protein sequence: CASSFRAGTQETQYF. The rearrangement joins TRBV7-9 to TRBJ2-5, with a tentative D call TRBD2 (6 bases). Trimming took off 3 bases at V and 1 base at J, with 12 bases between the two ends. Germline CDR1 SEHNR, CDR2 FQNEAQ (reference sequence). CDR3 size: 15 residues.

The chain links TRBV4-1 to TRBJ2-6; D gene uncertain. The CDR3 extends over 15 amino acids. Trimming took 1 base from V and 0 from J, leaving 4 bases between them. Germline loops: CDR1 MGHRA, CDR2 YSYEKL. The DNA of the CDR3 is TGCGCCAGCAGCCAAGTTATCTCTGGGGCCAACGTCCTGACTTTC. It is translated as CASSQVISGANVLTF.